This entry concerns a single T cell receptor (beta chain). In the source study's methods: Amplification from reference gene primers served as the basis for estimated nucleated cell counts. The table came from immunoSEQ multiplex PCR; TCRdb's copy has only in-frame clones and leaves some out. V, J and clone size were drawn from that table, and D and trimming were deduced from the DNA. Of about 160,000 clones listed, 90% to 95% were seen once; the top ten hold 3.5% to 5%. These data originate in a study of blood T cell repertoires in COVID-19. About the study: PBMCs, B-cell-depleted T cells, or T cells were the source of the cDNA or gDNA that made up the material.

The source is a woman in her forties or fifties with acute or convalescent COVID-19. Input material: peripheral blood.

CDR3 protein: CAISPDRPDSGELFF. In DNA, the CDR3 is TGTGCCATCAGTCCCGACAGACCAGATTCCGGGGAGCTGTTTTTT. The chain combines TRBV10-3 with TRBJ2-2, with D perhaps TRBD1 (5 bases). The CDR3 runs to 15 residues. The germline V gene encodes CDR1 ENHRY and CDR2 SYGVKD. Trimming removed 5 bases from V and 6 bases from J, with 16 bases in between.